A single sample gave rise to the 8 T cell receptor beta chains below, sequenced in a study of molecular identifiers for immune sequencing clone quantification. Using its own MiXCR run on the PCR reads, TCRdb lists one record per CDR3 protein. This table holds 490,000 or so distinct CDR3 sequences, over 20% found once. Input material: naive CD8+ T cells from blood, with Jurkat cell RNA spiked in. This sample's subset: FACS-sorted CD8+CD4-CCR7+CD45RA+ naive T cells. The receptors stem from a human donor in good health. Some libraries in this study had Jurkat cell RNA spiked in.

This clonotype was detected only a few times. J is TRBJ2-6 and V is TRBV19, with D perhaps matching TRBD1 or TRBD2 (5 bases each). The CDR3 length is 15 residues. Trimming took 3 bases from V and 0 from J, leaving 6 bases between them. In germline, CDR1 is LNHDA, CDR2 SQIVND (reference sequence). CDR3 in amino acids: CASSIGTSGANVLTF. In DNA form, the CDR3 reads TGTGCCAGTAGTATCGGGACCTCTGGGGCCAACGTCCTGACTTTC. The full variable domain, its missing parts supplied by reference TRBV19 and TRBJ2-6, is DGGITQSPKYLFRKEGQNVTLSCEQNLNHDAMYWYRQDPGQGLRLIYYSQIVNDFQKGDIAEGYSVSREKKESFPLTVTSAQKNPTAFYLCASSIGTSGANVLTFGAGSRLTVL.

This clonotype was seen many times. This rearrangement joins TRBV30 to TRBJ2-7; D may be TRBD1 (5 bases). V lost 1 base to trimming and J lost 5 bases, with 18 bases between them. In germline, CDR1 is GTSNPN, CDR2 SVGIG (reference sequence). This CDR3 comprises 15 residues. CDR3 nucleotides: TGTGCCTGGAGTGGCCGACAAGGGGTATTGGACGAGCAGTACTTC. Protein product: CAWSGRQGVLDEQYF. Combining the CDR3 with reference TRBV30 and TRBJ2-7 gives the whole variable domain SQTIHQWPATLVQPVGSPLSLECTVEGTSNPNLYWYRQAAGRGLQLLFYSVGIGQISSEVPQNLSASRPQDRQFILSSKKLLLSDSGFYLCAWSGRQGVLDEQYFGPGTRLTVT.

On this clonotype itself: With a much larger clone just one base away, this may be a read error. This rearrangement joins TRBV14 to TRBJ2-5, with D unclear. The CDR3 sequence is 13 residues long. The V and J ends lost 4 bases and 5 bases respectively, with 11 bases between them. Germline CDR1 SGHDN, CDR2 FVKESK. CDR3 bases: TGTGCCAGCAGCCGAGTAAACATTGAGACCCAGTACTTC. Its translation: CASSRVNIETQYF.

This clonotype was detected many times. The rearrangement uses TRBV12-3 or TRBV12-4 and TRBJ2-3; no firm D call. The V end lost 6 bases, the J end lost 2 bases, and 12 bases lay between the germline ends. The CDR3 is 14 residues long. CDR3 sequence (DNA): TGTGCCAGCAGGGCTGCGGAACTCACAGATACGCAGTATTTT. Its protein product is CASRAAELTDTQYF.

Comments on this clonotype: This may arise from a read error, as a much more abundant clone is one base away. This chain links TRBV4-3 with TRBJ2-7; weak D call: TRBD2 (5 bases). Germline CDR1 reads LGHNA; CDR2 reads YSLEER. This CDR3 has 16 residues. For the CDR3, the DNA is TGCGCCAGCAGCCAATCGTCCGGGAACCTCTACAATGAGCGGTTCTTC. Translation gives CASSQSSGNLYNERFF.

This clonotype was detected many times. The CDR3 region is CASSPAVDTEAFF. CDR3 nucleotide sequence: TGTGCCAGCAGTCCAGCAGTTGACACTGAAGCTTTCTTT. The chain employs TRBV27 and TRBJ1-1; D uncertain. Trimming took 5 bases from V and 3 from J, leaving 10 bases between them. CDR1 and CDR2 from the germline V gene are MNHEY and SMNVEV (reference sequence). The CDR3 consists of 13 residues.

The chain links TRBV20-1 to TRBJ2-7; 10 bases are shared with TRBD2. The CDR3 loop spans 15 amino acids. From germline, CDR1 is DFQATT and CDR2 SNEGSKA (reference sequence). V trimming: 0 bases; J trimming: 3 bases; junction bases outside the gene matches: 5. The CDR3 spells CSARDLAGDDYEQYF. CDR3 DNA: TGCAGTGCTAGAGATCTAGCGGGGGACGACTACGAGCAGTACTTC.

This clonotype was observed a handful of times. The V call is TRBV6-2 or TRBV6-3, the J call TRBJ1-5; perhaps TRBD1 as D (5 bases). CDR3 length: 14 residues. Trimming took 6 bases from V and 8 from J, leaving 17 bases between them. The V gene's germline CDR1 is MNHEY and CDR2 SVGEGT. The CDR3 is CASRSGRTSKPQHF. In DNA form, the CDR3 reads TGTGCCAGCAGATCCGGACGGACATCAAAGCCCCAGCATTTT.